A single sample is the source of the 13 T cell receptor beta chains below, sequenced in a study of T-cell memory formation after mild COVID-19. MiXCR was run by TCRdb on the 5' RACE reads, yielding one entry per CDR3 protein. The sample lists 300,000 to 400,000 distinct CDR3 sequences, approximately 14% occurring once. The sample consisted of PBMCs or a T cell subset sorted from them (not recorded which). The receptor source for this set is a man aged 18 to 29 who had mild COVID-19 (a few samples of this study predate the infection). Cell type and time point are not known.

This chain joins TRBV24-1 and TRBJ2-1; D unresolved. The CDR3 extends over 13 amino acids. CDR1 is KGHDR and CDR2 is SFDVKD in the germline V gene. Trimming took off 9 bases at V and 10 bases at J, with 18 bases between the two ends. CDR3 bases: TGTGCCACCGAGGACCGGGTTTTTGGCGAGCAGTTCTTC. Amino acids: CATEDRVFGEQFF.

The chain is built from TRBV4-2 and TRBJ2-2, with 9 bases identical to TRBD2. The CDR3 contains 15 residues. CDR1 and CDR2 from the germline V gene are LGHNA and YNFKEQ. The trim removed 4 bases at V and 7 bases at J, leaving 7 bases unmatched. The CDR3 bases are TGTGCCAGCAGCCGAGAGCGGGGGGAAGGCGGGGAGCTGTTTTTT. Its translation: CASSRERGEGGELFF.

V is TRBV6-5 and J is TRBJ1-2; D is possibly TRBD1 (6 bases). Trimming cost V 6 bases and J 0 bases, with 11 bases left between them. The CDR3 has 14 residues. Germline loops: CDR1 MNHEY, CDR2 SVGAGI. The CDR3, as DNA: TGTGCCAGCAGGACAGGTTTAGCTAACTATGGCTACACCTTC. This translates into CASRTGLANYGYTF.

This clonotype has at least ten counts. V and J are TRBV12-3 or TRBV12-4 and TRBJ2-7; D is unclear. V was clipped by 3 bases and J by 2 bases, with 8 bases between them. The CDR3 extends over 13 amino acids. The CDR3 DNA is TGTGCCAGCAGTTTGCACGGTACCTACGAGCAGTACTTC. It codes for CASSLHGTYEQYF.

This clonotype has just a few counts. This chain uses TRBV29-1 with TRBJ2-5; D is possibly TRBD1 or TRBD2 (5 bases each). The length of the CDR3 is 13 residues. Per the germline V gene, CDR1 is SQVTM and CDR2 is ANQGSEA. Trimming stripped 4 bases from V and 7 bases from J, with 16 bases between. CDR3 nucleotides: TGCAGCGTTGGGGACGCCGCATCTGGGACCCAGTACTTC. It encodes CSVGDAASGTQYF.

This clonotype was observed a handful of times. The CDR3 is CASRQGSSETQYF. DNA for the CDR3: TGCGCCAGCCGCCAAGGCTCATCGGAGACCCAGTACTTC. The chain uses TRBV5-1 and TRBJ2-5; no reliable D call. The CDR3 covers 13 residues. The ends were cut back, 7 bases at V and 5 bases at J, with 15 bases in the middle. Germline lookup yields CDR1 SGHRS and CDR2 YFSETQ. The entire variable domain, with the rest obtained from reference TRBV5-1 and TRBJ2-5, is as follows: KAGVTQTPRYLIKTRGQQVTLSCSPISGHRSVSWYQQTPGQGLQFLFEYFSETQRNKGNFPGRFSGRQFSNSRSEMNVSTLELGDSALYLCASRQGSSETQYFGPGTRLLVL.

There are many counts of this clonotype. The rearrangement uses TRBV2 and TRBJ2-2; D perhaps matches TRBD1 (5 bases). V lost 9 bases to trimming and J lost 6 bases, with 8 bases between them. In germline, CDR1 is SNHLY, CDR2 FYNNEI. The CDR3 has 11 amino acids. The CDR3, as DNA: TGTGCCAGTAGGGGTTCCGGGGAGCTGTTTTTT. Translation gives CASRGSGELFF.

This clonotype was observed a few times. V and J are TRBV7-3 and TRBJ2-1, with TRBD2 matching 12 bases. The V gene's germline CDR1 is SGHTA and CDR2 FQGTGA. The CDR3 totals 14 residues. V lost 5 bases, J lost 10 bases, and 6 bases stayed unmatched. As DNA, the CDR3 is TGTGCCAGCAGCATACTAGCGGGGGGTGGAGAGCAGTTCTTC. It codes for CASSILAGGGEQFF.

Many counts were recorded for this clonotype. The gene calls are TRBV18 and TRBJ2-3, with D hard to call. The CDR3 has 14 residues. Trimming cost V 1 base and J 4 bases, with 9 bases left between them. The germline V gene encodes CDR1 KGHSH and CDR2 LQKENI. This chain's CDR3 is CASSPQGSADTQYF. DNA for the CDR3: TGTGCCAGCTCACCACAGGGCAGCGCAGATACGCAGTATTTT.

The chain couples TRBV7-2 to TRBJ1-5; 9 nucleotides line up with TRBD1. The germline gives CDR1 SGHTA, CDR2 FQGNSA. CDR3 size: 16 residues. V shed 3 bases and J 3 bases; nucleotides not matched to a gene: 6. The CDR3 region has the DNA TGTGCCAGCAGCTTGATGACAGGGGGAACCAATCAGCCCCAGCATTTT. Amino acid sequence: CASSLMTGGTNQPQHF.

The chain recombines TRBV4-3 with TRBJ2-3; D is unresolved. Trimming cost V 0 bases and J 6 bases, with 13 bases left between them. Germline CDR1 reads LGHNA; CDR2 reads YSLEER. The CDR3 runs to 15 residues. The chain's CDR3 is CASSQDGRSRDTQYF. The CDR3 region has the DNA TGCGCCAGCAGCCAAGATGGACGGTCTAGGGATACGCAGTATTTT.

This clonotype was found a few times. V usage is TRBV12-3 or TRBV12-4 and J usage is TRBJ1-1; D is unclear. Deletions cut 6 bases from V and 6 bases from J, with 20 bases between. The CDR3 extends over 15 amino acids. The CDR3 nucleotides read TGTGCCAGCAGCAACCGGGCCCCGGGAGGCGCTGAAGCTTTCTTT. Protein sequence: CASSNRAPGGAEAFF.

The genes are TRBV12-3 or TRBV12-4 and TRBJ1-1, with 11 bases that match TRBD1. The CDR3 spans 15 residues. Trimming at V came to 5 bases and at J to 13 bases, leaving 15 bases not matched to a gene. The CDR3 protein is CASSPTPGQGAFDFF. The CDR3 DNA reads as TGTGCCAGCAGTCCGACTCCAGGACAGGGGGCTTTCGATTTCTTT.